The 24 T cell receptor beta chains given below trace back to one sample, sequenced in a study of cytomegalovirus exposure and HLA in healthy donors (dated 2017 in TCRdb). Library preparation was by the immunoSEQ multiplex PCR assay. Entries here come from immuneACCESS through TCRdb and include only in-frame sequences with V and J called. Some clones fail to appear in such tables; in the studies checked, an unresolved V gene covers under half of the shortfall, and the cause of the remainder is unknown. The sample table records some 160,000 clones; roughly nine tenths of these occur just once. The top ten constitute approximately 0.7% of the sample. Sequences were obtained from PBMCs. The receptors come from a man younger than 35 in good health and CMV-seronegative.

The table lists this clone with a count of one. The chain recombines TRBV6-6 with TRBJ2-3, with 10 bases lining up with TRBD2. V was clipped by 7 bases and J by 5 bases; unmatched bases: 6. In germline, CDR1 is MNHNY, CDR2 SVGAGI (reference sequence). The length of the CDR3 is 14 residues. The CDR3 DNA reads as TGTGCCAGCAAACCAGCGGGGGGGGAAGATACGCAGTATTTT. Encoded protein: CASKPAGGEDTQYF.

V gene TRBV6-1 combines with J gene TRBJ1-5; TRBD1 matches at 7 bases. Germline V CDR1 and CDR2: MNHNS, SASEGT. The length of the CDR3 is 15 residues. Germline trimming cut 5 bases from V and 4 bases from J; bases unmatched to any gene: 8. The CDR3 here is CASSFSGTVNQPQHF. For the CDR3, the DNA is TGTGCCAGCAGTTTTAGCGGGACAGTTAATCAGCCCCAGCATTTT.

The CDR3 nucleotides read TGTGCCAGCAGTTACTCCATGACAGCCGGAAACACCATATATTTT. The encoded protein is CASSYSMTAGNTIYF. The chain is built from TRBV6-5 and TRBJ1-3; possible D gene TRBD1, 5 bases. Trimming pared 0 bases from V and 4 bases from J, leaving 10 bases between. This CDR3 spans 15 amino acids. CDR1 is MNHEY, CDR2 SVGAGI, per germline.

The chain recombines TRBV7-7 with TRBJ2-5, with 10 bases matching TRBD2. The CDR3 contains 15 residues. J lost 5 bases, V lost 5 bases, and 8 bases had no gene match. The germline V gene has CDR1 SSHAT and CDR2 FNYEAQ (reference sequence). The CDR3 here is CASSASGRAGETQYF. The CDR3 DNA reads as TGTGCCAGCAGCGCCAGCGGGAGGGCCGGGGAGACCCAGTACTTC.

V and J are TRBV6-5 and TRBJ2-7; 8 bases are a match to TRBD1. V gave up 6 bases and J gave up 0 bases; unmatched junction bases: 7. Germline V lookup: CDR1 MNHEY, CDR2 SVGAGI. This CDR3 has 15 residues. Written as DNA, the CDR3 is TGTGCCAGCAGCTACGGACAGGGTAGCTCCTACGAGCAGTACTTC. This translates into CASSYGQGSSYEQYF.

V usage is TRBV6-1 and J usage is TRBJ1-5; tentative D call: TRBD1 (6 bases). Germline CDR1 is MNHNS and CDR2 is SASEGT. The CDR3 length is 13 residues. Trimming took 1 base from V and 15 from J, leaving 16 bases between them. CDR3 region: CASSEVGTGFWHF. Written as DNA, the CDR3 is TGTGCCAGCAGTGAAGTAGGAACAGGGTTTTGGCATTTT.

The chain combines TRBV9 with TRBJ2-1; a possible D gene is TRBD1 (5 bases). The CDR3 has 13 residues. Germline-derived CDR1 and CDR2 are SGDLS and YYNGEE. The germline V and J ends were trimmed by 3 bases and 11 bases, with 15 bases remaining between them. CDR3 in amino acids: CASSAAGALQQFF. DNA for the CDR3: TGTGCCAGCAGCGCGGCTGGGGCCCTCCAGCAGTTCTTC.

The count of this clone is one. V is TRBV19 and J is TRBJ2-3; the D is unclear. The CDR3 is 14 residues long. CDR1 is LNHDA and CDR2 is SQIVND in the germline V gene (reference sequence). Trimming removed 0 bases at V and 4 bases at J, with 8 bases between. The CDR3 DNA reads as TGTGCCAGTAGTATAGACCCGCGGTCAGATACGCAGTATTTT. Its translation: CASSIDPRSDTQYF.

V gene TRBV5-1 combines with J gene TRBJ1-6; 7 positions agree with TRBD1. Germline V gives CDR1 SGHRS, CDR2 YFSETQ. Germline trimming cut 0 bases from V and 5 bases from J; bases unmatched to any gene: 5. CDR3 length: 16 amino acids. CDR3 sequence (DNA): TGCGCCAGCAGCTTGGCCGCGACAGGGAATAATTCACCCCTCCACTTT. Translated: CASSLAATGNNSPLHF.

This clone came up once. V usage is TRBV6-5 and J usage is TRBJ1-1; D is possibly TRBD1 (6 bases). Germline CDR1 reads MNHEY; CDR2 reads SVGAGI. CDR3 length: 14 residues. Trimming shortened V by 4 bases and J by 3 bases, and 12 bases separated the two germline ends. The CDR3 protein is CASSSDRPDTEAFF. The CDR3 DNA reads TGTGCCAGCAGTTCCGACAGGCCGGACACTGAAGCTTTCTTT.

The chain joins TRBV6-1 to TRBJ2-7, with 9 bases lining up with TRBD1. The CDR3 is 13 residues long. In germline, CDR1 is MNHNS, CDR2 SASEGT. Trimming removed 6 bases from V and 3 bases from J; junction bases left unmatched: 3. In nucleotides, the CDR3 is TGTGCCAGCAGCGGGACAGGGCTCTACGAGCAGTACGTC. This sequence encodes CASSGTGLYEQYV.

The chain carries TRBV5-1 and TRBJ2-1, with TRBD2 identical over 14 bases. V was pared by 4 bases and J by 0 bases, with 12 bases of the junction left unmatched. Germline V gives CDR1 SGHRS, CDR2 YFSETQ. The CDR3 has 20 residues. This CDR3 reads CASSLSTGTSGGSSYNEQFF. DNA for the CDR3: TGCGCCAGCAGCCTGTCTACCGGGACTAGCGGGGGAAGCTCCTACAATGAGCAGTTCTTC.

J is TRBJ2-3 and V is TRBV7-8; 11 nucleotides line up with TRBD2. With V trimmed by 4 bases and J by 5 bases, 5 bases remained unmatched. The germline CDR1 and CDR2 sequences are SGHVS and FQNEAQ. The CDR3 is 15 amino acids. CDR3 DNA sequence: TGTGCCAGCAGCTCAACTAGCGGGAGCTTAGATACGCAGTATTTT. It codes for CASSSTSGSLDTQYF.

The CDR3 DNA is TGTGCCAGCAGCCTGAGGTGGGGGAGGGACAGGGCTACAGATACGCAGTATTTT. This codes for CASSLRWGRDRATDTQYF. The V and J genes are TRBV7-6 and TRBJ2-3; 9 nucleotides align to TRBD1. Per the germline V gene, CDR1 is SGHVS and CDR2 is FNYEAQ. This CDR3 comprises 18 residues. J was trimmed by 3 bases and V by 5 bases; bases with no gene match: 15.

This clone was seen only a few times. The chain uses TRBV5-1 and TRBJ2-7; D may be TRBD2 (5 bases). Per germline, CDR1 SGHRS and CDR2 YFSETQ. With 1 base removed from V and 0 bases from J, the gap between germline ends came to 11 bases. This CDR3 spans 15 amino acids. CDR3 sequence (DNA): TGCGCCAGCAGCTTGACGACTGGGAGCTCCTACGAGCAGTACTTC. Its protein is CASSLTTGSSYEQYF.

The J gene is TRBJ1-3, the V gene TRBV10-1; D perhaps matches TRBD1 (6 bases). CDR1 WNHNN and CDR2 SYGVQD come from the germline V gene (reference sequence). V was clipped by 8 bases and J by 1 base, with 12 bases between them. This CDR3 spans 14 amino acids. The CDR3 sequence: CASSMDSSGNTIYF. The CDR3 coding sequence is TGCGCCAGCTCGATGGACAGTTCTGGAAACACCATATATTTT.

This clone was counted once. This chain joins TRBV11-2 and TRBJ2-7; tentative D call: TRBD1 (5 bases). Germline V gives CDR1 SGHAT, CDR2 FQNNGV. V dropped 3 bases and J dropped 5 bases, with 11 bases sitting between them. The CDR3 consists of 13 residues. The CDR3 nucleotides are TGTGCCAGCAGCTTTCGACAGTACCACGAGCAGTACTTC. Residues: CASSFRQYHEQYF.

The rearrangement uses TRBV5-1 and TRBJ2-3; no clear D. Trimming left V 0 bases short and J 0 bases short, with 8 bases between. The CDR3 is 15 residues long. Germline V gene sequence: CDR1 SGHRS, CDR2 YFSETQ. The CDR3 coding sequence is TGCGCCAGCAGCTTGGACGCAGTTAGCACAGATACGCAGTATTTT. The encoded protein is CASSLDAVSTDTQYF.

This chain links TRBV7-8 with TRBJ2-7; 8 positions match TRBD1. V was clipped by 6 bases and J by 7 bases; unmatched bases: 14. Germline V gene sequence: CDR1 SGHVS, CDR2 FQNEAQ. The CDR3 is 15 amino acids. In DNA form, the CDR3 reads TGTGCCAGCAGAGAGAGACAGGGGCCGACGTGGGAGCAGTACTTC. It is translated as CASRERQGPTWEQYF. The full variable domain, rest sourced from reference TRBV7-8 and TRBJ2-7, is GAGVSQSPRYKVAKRGQDVALRCDPISGHVSLFWYQQALGQGPEFLTYFQNEAQLDKSGLPSDRFFAERPEGSVSTLKIQRTQQEDSAVYLCASRERQGPTWEQYFGPGTRLTVT.

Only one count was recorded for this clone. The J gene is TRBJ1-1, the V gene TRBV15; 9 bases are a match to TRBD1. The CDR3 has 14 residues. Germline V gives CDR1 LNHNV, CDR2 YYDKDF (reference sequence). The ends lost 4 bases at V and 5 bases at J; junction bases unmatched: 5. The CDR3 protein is CATSTHRGRTEAFF. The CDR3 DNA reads TGTGCCACCAGCACCCACAGGGGGCGAACTGAAGCTTTCTTT. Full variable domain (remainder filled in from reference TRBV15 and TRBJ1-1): DAMVIQNPRYQVTQFGKPVTLSCSQTLNHNVMYWYQQKSSQAPKLLFHYYDKDFNNEADTPDNFQSRRPNTSFCFLDIRSPGLGDTAMYLCATSTHRGRTEAFFGQGTRLTVV.

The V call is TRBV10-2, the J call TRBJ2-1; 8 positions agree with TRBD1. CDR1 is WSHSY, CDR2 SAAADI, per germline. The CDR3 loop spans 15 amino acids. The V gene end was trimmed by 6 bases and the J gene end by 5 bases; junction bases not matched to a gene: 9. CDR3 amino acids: CASRAGTGGDNEQFF. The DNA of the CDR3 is TGCGCCAGCAGGGCCGGGACAGGCGGTGACAATGAGCAGTTCTTC.

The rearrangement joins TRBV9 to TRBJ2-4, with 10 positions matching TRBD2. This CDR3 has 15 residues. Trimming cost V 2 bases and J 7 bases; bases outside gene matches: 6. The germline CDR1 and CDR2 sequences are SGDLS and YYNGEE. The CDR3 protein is CASSVGTSGMNIQYF. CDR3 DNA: TGTGCCAGCAGCGTGGGAACTAGCGGGATGAACATTCAGTACTTC. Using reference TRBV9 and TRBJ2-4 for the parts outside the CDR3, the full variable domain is DSGVTQTPKHLITATGQRVTLRCSPRSGDLSVYWYQQSLDQGLQFLIQYYNGEERAKGNILERFSAQQFPDLHSELNLSSLELGDSALYFCASSVGTSGMNIQYFGAGTRLSVL.

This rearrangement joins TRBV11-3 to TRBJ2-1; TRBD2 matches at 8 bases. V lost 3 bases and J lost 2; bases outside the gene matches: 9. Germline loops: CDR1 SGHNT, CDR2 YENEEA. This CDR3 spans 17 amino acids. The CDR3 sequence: CASSFFTAGGPYNEQFF. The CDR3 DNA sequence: TGTGCCAGCAGCTTTTTTACGGCGGGAGGTCCCTACAATGAGCAGTTCTTC.

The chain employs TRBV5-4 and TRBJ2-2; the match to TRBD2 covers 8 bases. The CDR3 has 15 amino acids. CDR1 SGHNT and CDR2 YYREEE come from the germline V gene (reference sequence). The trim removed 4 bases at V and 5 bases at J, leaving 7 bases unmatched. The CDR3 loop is CASSMTSVYTGELFF. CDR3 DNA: TGTGCCAGCAGCATGACTAGCGTATATACCGGGGAGCTGTTTTTT.